This T cell receptor beta chain is drawn from a study of identical twins. This CDR3 contains 15 residues. Per germline, CDR1 SEHNR and CDR2 FQNEAQ (reference sequence). Trimming removed 5 bases at V and 1 base at J, with 14 bases between. MiXCR, run by TCRdb on the 5' RACE reads, gives a single entry per CDR3 protein. The sample has about 660,000 distinct CDR3 sequences, 8% to 9% seen once. These data were also filed under a second study, of yellow fever vaccine responses in identical twins.

The TCR comes from a woman in her late teens or twenties in good health. The specimen was PBMCs. The chain employs TRBV7-9 and TRBJ2-5, with TRBD1 as a possible D gene (7 bases). CDR3: CASSPAGGSQETQYF. In DNA, the CDR3 is TGTGCCAGCAGCCCCGCAGGGGGGTCCCAAGAGACCCAGTACTTC.